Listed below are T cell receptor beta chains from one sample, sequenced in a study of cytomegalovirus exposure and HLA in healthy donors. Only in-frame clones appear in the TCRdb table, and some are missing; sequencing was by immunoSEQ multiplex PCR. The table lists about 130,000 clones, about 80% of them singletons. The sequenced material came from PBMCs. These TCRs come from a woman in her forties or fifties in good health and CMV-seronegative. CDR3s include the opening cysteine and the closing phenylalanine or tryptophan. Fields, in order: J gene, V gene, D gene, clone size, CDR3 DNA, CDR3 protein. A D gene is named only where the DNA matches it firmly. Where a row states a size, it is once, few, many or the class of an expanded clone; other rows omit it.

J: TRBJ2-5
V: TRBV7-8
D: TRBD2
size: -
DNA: TGTGCCAGCAGCCCCAGACTAGCGGGAATTATCGAGACCCAGTACTTC
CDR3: CASSPRLAGIIETQYF

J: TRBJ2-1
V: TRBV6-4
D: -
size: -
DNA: TGTGCCAGCAGCCGAGGGGTAGCGGACAATGAGCAGTTCTTC
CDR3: CASSRGVADNEQFF

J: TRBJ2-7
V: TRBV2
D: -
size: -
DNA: TGTGCCAGCAGATCGGGGAGTGGGGGCCGAACTACGGGCGAGCAGTACTTC
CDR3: CASRSGSGGRTTGEQYF

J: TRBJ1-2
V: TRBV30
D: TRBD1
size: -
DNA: TGTGCCTGGAGTGTACCCAGGGGGACACGGACCTCGCCTGGCTACACCTTC
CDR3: CAWSVPRGTRTSPGYTF

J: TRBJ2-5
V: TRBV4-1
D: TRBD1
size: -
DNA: TGCGCCAGCAGCCCAGCCATCGGGACAGTCCAAGAGACCCAGTACTTC
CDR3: CASSPAIGTVQETQYF

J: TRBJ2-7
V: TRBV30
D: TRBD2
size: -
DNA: TGTGCCTACGAACAGGGAGCGGGAGCCGTCGAGCAGTACTTC
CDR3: CAYEQGAGAVEQYF

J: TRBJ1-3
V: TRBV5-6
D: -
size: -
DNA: TGTGCCAGCAGCCTTGGGAGCACCATATATTTT
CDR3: CASSLGSTIYF

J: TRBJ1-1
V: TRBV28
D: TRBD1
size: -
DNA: TGTGCCAGCATAAGACAGGGGGCGAACACTGAAGCTTTCTTT
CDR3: CASIRQGANTEAFF

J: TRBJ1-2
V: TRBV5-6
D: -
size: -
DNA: TGTGCCAGCAGCTTGGGGGGGGGTTTGCATGGCTACACCTTC
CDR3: CASSLGGGLHGYTF

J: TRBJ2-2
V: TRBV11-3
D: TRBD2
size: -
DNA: TGTGCCAGCAGCTCATGGACTAGCGGGAGCACCGGGGAGCTGTTTTTT
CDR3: CASSSWTSGSTGELFF

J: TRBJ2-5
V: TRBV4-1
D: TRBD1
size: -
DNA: TGCGCCAGCAGCCAAGCAGGGACAGGGTGGGAAGAGACCCAGTACTTC
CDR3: CASSQAGTGWEETQYF

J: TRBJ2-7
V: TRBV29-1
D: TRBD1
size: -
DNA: TGCAGCGGTACAGGGGGTAACGAGCAGTACTTC
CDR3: CSGTGGNEQYF

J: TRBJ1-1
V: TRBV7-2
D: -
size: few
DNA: TGTGCCAGCAGAGTTCGGACGCGGGACACTGAAGCTTTCTTT
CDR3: CASRVRTRDTEAFF

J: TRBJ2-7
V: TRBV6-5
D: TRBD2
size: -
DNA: TGTGCCGGCAGTTCCACCGGGACTAGTGCCTCCTACGAGCAGTACTTC
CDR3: CAGSSTGTSASYEQYF

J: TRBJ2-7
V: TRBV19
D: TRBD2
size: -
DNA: TGTGCCACCCGTTCGAGACTAGCGGGAGTAGAAGAGCAGTACTTC
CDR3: CATRSRLAGVEEQYF

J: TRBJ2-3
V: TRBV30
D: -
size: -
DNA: TGTGCCTGGAGTGTACAGGCAGATACGCAGTATTTT
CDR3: CAWSVQADTQYF

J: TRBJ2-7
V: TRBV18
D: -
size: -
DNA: TGTGCCAGCTCACCATCTGGCCCGATCTACGAGCAGTACTTC
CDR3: CASSPSGPIYEQYF

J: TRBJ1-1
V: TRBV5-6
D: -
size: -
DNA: TGTGCCAGCAGCCTGTCCGGCGGGCCCCTCACTGAAGCTTTCTTT
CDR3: CASSLSGGPLTEAFF

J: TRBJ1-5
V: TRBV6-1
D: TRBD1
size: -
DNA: TGTGCCAGCAGTGAGACAGGGTATTCTCATCAGCCCCAGCATTTT
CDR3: CASSETGYSHQPQHF

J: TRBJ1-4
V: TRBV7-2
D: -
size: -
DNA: TGTGCGAGCCGAGGCGGGACTAATGAAAAACTGTTTTTT
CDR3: CASRGGTNEKLFF

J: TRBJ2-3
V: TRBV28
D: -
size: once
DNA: TGTGCCAGCAAATCGCCCCCTAGCGGCACAGATACGCAGTATTTT
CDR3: CASKSPPSGTDTQYF

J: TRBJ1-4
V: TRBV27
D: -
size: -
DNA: TGTGCCAGCAGTACCGACACGCGAGATGAAAAACTGTTTTTT
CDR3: CASSTDTRDEKLFF

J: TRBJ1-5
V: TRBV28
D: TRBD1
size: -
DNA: TGTGCCAGCAGAGAAAATTACGGACAGGCCAATCAGCCCCAGCATTTT
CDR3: CASRENYGQANQPQHF

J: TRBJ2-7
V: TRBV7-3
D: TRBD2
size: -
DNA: TGTGCCAGCAGCGCCGATAAATACCCTAGCGGGAGGGCTTACGAGCAGTACTTC
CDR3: CASSADKYPSGRAYEQYF

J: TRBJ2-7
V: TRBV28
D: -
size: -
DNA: TGTGCCAGCAGACCGATCAGGGAACTGGCCCAAGATGAGCAGTACTTC
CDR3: CASRPIRELAQDEQYF

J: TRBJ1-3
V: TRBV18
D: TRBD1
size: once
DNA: TGTGCCAGCTCAAGAGGGACAGGGTATGACACCATATATTTT
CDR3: CASSRGTGYDTIYF

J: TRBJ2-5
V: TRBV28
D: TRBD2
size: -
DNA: TGTGCCAGCAGTCAGGGACTAGCGGGCCTCCAAGAGACCCAGTACTTC
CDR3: CASSQGLAGLQETQYF

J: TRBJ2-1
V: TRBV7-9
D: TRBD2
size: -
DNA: TGTTCCAGCAGCCGACTAGCGGGAGCAGATGAGCAGTTCTTC
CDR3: CSSSRLAGADEQFF

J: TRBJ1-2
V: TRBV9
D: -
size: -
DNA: TGTGCCAGCAGCGTATCCCCGGGGGGTAACTATGGCTACACCTTC
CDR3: CASSVSPGGNYGYTF

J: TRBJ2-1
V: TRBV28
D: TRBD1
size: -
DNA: TGTGCCAGCAGTCGCTCACCGGGACAGGGGGGACGAGACAATGAGCAGTTCTTC
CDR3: CASSRSPGQGGRDNEQFF

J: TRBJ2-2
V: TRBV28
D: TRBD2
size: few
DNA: TGTGCCAGCAGTTTACTAGCGGGAGGGGCCCGGGCCGGGGAGCTGTTTTTT
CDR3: CASSLLAGGARAGELFF

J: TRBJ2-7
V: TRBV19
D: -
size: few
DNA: TGTGCCAGTAGACCTACAGGGTCCTACGAGCAGTACTTC
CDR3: CASRPTGSYEQYF

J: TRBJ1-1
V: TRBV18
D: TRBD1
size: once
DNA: TGTGCCAGCTCACCACTGTCAGGGGGTATTGACACTGAAGCTTTCTTT
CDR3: CASSPLSGGIDTEAFF

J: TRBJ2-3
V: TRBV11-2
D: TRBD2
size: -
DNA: TGTGCCAGCAGCCTTTTAGCGGGGGCAGATACGCAGTATTTT
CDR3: CASSLLAGADTQYF

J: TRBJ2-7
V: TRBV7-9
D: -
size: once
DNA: TGTTCCAGCAGCTCCCTCTCCTACGAGCAGTACTTC
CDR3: CSSSSLSYEQYF